Below are 7 T cell receptor beta chains sequenced from a single sample in a study of T-cell reconstitution after alpha-beta-depleted transplantation in children. This sample's TCRbeta library carried unique molecular identifier barcodes. TCRdb called the PCR reads again in MiXCR, with one record for every CDR3 protein. The sample includes roughly 220,000 distinct CDR3 sequences, 9.7% seen only once; the top ten take about 4.9%. This specimen was PBMCs from the stem cell graft donor, taken from the stem cell graft. The receptors originated from a human donor who donated a stem cell graft to a child with SCID.

This clonotype was recorded at least ten times. The gene calls are TRBV10-2 and TRBJ1-2, with a weak D call TRBD1 (6 bases). V was shortened by 2 bases and J by 3 bases, with 10 bases between the two germline ends. The V gene's germline CDR1 is WSHSY and CDR2 SAAADI. The CDR3 extends over 14 amino acids. The CDR3 here is CASSEDRPDYGYTF. The CDR3 bases are TGCGCCAGCAGTGAGGACAGGCCGGACTATGGCTACACCTTC.

There are many counts of this clonotype. The V and J genes are TRBV2 and TRBJ2-7; the match to TRBD1 covers 12 bases. CDR3 length: 17 residues. Germline CDR1 reads SNHLY; CDR2 reads FYNNEI. The junction had 9 bases not matched to a gene; V was cut back by 4 bases and J by 2 bases. DNA of the CDR3: TGTGCCAGCAGTGGCCCCGGGACAGGGGGCTTTGCCTACGAGCAGTACTTC. Protein: CASSGPGTGGFAYEQYF.

This clonotype was seen at least ten times. This chain uses TRBV15 with TRBJ2-1; TRBD2 agrees at 7 bases. Germline V gene lookup returns CDR1 LNHNV and CDR2 YYDKDF (reference sequence). The CDR3 loop spans 15 amino acids. V shed 0 bases and J 6 bases; nucleotides not matched to a gene: 5. CDR3 in DNA: TGTGCCACCAGCAGAGATTGGGACTACCTCAATGAGCAGTTCTTC. Protein: CATSRDWDYLNEQFF.

This clonotype appeared many times. The chain uses TRBV2 and TRBJ1-5, with TRBD1 as a possible D gene (5 bases). The CDR3 contains 16 residues. Trimming took off 0 bases at V and 1 base at J, with 10 bases between the two ends. Germline assignment: CDR1 SNHLY and CDR2 FYNNEI. CDR3 loop: CASSEALGTSNQPQHF. CDR3 bases: TGTGCCAGCAGTGAAGCGCTTGGGACCAGCAATCAGCCCCAGCATTTT.

Ten or more counts support this clonotype. J is TRBJ2-1 and V is TRBV20-1; the match to TRBD2 covers 10 bases. CDR3 length equals 15 residues. Germline CDR1 is DFQATT and CDR2 is SNEGSKA (reference sequence). In DNA, the CDR3 is TGCAGAGCGCTAGCGGGGGCCTCATCCTACAATGAGCAGTTCTTC. As protein: CRALAGASSYNEQFF.

This clonotype was picked up many times. The chain combines TRBV20-1 with TRBJ1-1; unclear D gene. Between the trimmed V and J ends, which lost 6 bases and 1 base, there was a span of 18 bases. The CDR3 loop spans 15 amino acids. The V gene's germline CDR1 is DFQATT and CDR2 SNEGSKA (reference sequence). The CDR3 DNA sequence: TGCAGTGCCCAAGAAGGGCCGGCTCAGAACACTGAAGCTTTCTTT. This encodes CSAQEGPAQNTEAFF.

This sequence joins TRBV20-1 and TRBJ1-2, with a weak D call TRBD1 (5 bases). V was trimmed by 6 bases and J by 3 bases, leaving 23 bases between them. Germline-derived CDR1 and CDR2 are DFQATT and SNEGSKA (reference sequence). This CDR3 contains 16 residues. Here the CDR3 reads CSAPLVRVVGDYGYTF. CDR3 DNA sequence: TGCAGTGCCCCCCTGGTCAGGGTCGTCGGGGACTATGGCTACACCTTC.